The source of this T cell receptor (beta chain) is a study of CD8 T cells in ankylosing spondylitis. Study outcomes and limitations: What seemed typical of ankylosing spondylitis blood was a TCR beta motif built from several highly homologous variants. Earlier authors reported some of these motif variants in reactive arthritis synovial fluid and blood. CD8+ by phenotype, disease-linked clones were relatively rare in peripheral blood. Disease-linked clones reportedly concentrated significantly in matched ankylosing spondylitis synovial fluid.

Making use of molecular barcodes, quantitative 5'-RACE generated TCR beta libraries. TCRdb recomputed calls from the 5' RACE reads with MiXCR, one row per CDR3 protein. The sample yields about 500,000 distinct CDR3 sequences, approximately 5% seen once. V lost 6 bases, J lost 5 bases, and 13 bases lay in between. This CDR3 is built from 13 residues. CDR1 and CDR2 (germline): KGHSH, LQKENI. There are many counts of this clonotype. Its antigen is currently unknown. The TCR comes from a male donor with ankylosing spondylitis. The V gene is TRBV18, the J gene TRBJ2-5, with D perhaps given as TRBD1 or TRBD2 (5 bases each). Sample: blood, either unsorted or a sorted T cell fraction (not recorded which). CDR3 coding DNA: TGTGCCAGCTCCGTTCGGGGCGCTGAGACCCAGTACTTC. It yields the protein CASSVRGAETQYF.